The 23 T cell receptor beta chains given below trace back to one sample, sequenced in a study of identical twins. One entry per CDR3 protein results from TCRdb running MiXCR on the 5' RACE reads. The repertoire holds 1.5 million to 2 million distinct CDR3 sequences, with around a third as singletons. Sequencing input: cord blood. The source of these receptors is a newborn girl in good health.

This clonotype has only a few counts. V usage is TRBV25-1 and J usage is TRBJ1-1; 10 nucleotides line up with TRBD1. CDR1 MGHDK and CDR2 SYGVNS come from the germline V gene. V was clipped by 6 bases and J by 1 base; unmatched bases: 8. The CDR3 has 16 residues. The CDR3 region has the DNA TGTGCCAGCAGCCCCCGGACAGGGGGGGGGAACACTGAAGCTTTCTTT. The encoded protein is CASSPRTGGGNTEAFF.

In this sample, this clonotype turned up a few times. The chain couples TRBV5-1 to TRBJ2-1; D is unresolved. Between the trimmed V and J ends, which lost 1 base and 8 bases, there was a span of 10 bases. This CDR3 is built from 13 residues. The germline V gene has CDR1 SGHRS and CDR2 YFSETQ. The CDR3 region is CASSLLGIHEQFF. The CDR3 nucleotides read TGCGCCAGCAGCTTGCTAGGGATTCATGAGCAGTTCTTC.

V gene TRBV20-1 combines with J gene TRBJ2-2; D unresolved. Germline V gives CDR1 DFQATT, CDR2 SNEGSKA (reference sequence). Trimming removed 8 bases from V and 5 bases from J, with 12 bases in between. The CDR3 runs to 12 residues. DNA for the CDR3: TGCAGTCCTACCCACAGAACCGGGGAGCTGTTTTTT. Protein sequence: CSPTHRTGELFF.

This rearrangement joins TRBV5-5 to TRBJ2-3; TRBD2 matches 9 bases. Germline lookup yields CDR1 SGHKS and CDR2 YYEKEE (reference sequence). The CDR3 has 14 residues. With 5 bases clipped from V and 5 bases from J, the junction kept 6 bases outside the gene matches. The CDR3 coding sequence is TGTGCCAGCAGACTAGCGGGTCATGTAGATACGCAGTATTTT. This codes for CASRLAGHVDTQYF.

This chain uses TRBV2 with TRBJ2-5; TRBD2 might be the D (7 bases). Trimming pared 8 bases from V and 11 bases from J, leaving 24 bases between. Germline CDR1 and CDR2: SNHLY and FYNNEI. CDR3 length equals 14 residues. The CDR3 DNA is TGTGCCAGCCGGACTAGAGGAAGGGACAATGAGCAGTACTTC. Amino acid sequence: CASRTRGRDNEQYF.

In its sample, this clonotype was seen a few times. This chain connects TRBV4-2 to TRBJ2-1, with TRBD2 identical over 7 bases. J was trimmed by 2 bases and V by 1 base; bases with no gene match: 5. This CDR3 spans 16 amino acids. CDR1 and CDR2 from the germline V gene are LGHNA and YNFKEQ. CDR3 loop: CASSQVSSGTYNEQFF. The CDR3 nucleotides are TGTGCCAGCAGCCAAGTGTCTAGCGGAACCTACAATGAGCAGTTCTTC.

Many counts were recorded for this clonotype. One end of the junction is discordant with germline, which a read error may explain. The chain has TRBV3-1 and TRBJ2-1, with D possibly being TRBD2 (6 bases). The V gene's germline CDR1 is LGHDT and CDR2 YNNKEL (reference sequence). The CDR3 runs 15 residues. The CDR3 region is CASSQLGDSHNEQFF. The CDR3 DNA reads TGTGCCAGCAGCCAACTCGGGGACTCCCACAATGAGCAGTTCTTC.

This chain uses TRBV6-4 with TRBJ1-1, with D possibly matching TRBD1 (6 bases). The CDR3 totals 13 residues. CDR1 and CDR2 from the germline V gene are MRHNA and SNTAGT. Trimming removed 5 bases from V and 5 bases from J, with 12 bases in between. CDR3 amino acids: CASSKTGATEAFF. Written as DNA, the CDR3 is TGTGCCAGCAGTAAGACAGGAGCAACTGAAGCTTTCTTT.

The V call is TRBV20-1, the J call TRBJ1-1; possibly TRBD1 for D (6 bases). Trimming left V 1 base short and J 1 base short, with 13 bases between. CDR1 is DFQATT, CDR2 SNEGSKA, per germline (reference sequence). This CDR3 contains 15 residues. The DNA of the CDR3 is TGCAGTGCTAGAGTTCCGGGACATAAGAACACTGAAGCTTTCTTT. It translates to CSARVPGHKNTEAFF.

The chain couples TRBV12-3 or TRBV12-4 to TRBJ2-3; D is unresolved. CDR3 length equals 14 residues. Between the trimmed V and J ends, which lost 4 bases and 3 bases, there was a span of 11 bases. The CDR3: CASSSPEKTDTQYF. The CDR3 DNA reads as TGTGCCAGCAGTTCCCCGGAGAAAACAGATACGCAGTATTTT.

The genes are TRBV20-1 and TRBJ2-3; D is undetermined. Trimming took 8 bases from V and 2 from J, leaving 17 bases between them. Germline CDR1 reads DFQATT; CDR2 reads SNEGSKA (reference sequence). The CDR3 runs to 14 residues. The DNA for the CDR3 is TGCAGTCTCGCGCTAGGGTCCTACACAGATACGCAGTATTTT. Translated: CSLALGSYTDTQYF.

This clonotype was seen more than once but under ten times. The V and J genes are TRBV10-3 and TRBJ2-4; TRBD2 agrees at 8 bases. V shed 6 bases and J 13 bases; nucleotides not matched to a gene: 14. Germline V gives CDR1 ENHRY, CDR2 SYGVKD. The CDR3 has 14 residues. CDR3 sequence reads: CAIRTSAPPGEQYF. The CDR3 DNA is TGTGCCATCAGGACTAGCGCACCGCCGGGGGAGCAGTACTTC.

This chain links TRBV29-1 with TRBJ1-6; D is unresolved. The germline CDR1 and CDR2 sequences are SQVTM and ANQGSEA. Trimming removed 3 bases from V and 6 bases from J, with 9 bases in between. There are 13 residues in the CDR3. The CDR3 DNA sequence: TGCAGCGTTGAGGTCGGTCGTAATTCACCCCTCCACTTT. This gives the protein CSVEVGRNSPLHF.

This clonotype was counted only a few times. The rearrangement uses TRBV20-1 and TRBJ2-3, with unresolved D. The CDR3 consists of 14 residues. Trimming pared 3 bases from V and 1 base from J, leaving 11 bases between. Germline CDR1 and CDR2: DFQATT and SNEGSKA (reference sequence). Here the CDR3 reads CSARELGGTDTQYF. Written as DNA, the CDR3 is TGCAGTGCTAGGGAATTAGGAGGCACAGATACGCAGTATTTT.

The chain couples TRBV5-1 to TRBJ1-2; the match to TRBD1 covers 7 bases. With 0 bases clipped from V and 6 bases from J, the junction kept 8 bases outside the gene matches. CDR1 and CDR2 from the germline V gene are SGHRS and YFSETQ. This CDR3 contains 15 residues. The CDR3 region has the DNA TGCGCCAGCAGCTTGGGTCACAGGGGAGGGGATGGCTACACCTTC. Encoded protein: CASSLGHRGGDGYTF.

This sequence joins TRBV9 and TRBJ1-2, with D hard to call. Trimming removed 0 bases from V and 4 bases from J, with 13 bases in between. This CDR3 is 15 amino acids long. In germline, CDR1 is SGDLS, CDR2 YYNGEE. The CDR3 sequence is CASSVATGPRYGYTF. CDR3 nucleotides: TGTGCCAGCAGCGTAGCTACGGGCCCTCGCTATGGCTACACCTTC.

V and J are TRBV28 and TRBJ2-7, with D perhaps being TRBD1 or TRBD2 (6 bases each). With 3 bases removed from V and 2 bases from J, the gap between germline ends came to 20 bases. The CDR3 contains 17 residues. Germline V CDR1 and CDR2: MDHEN, SYDVKM. DNA of the CDR3: TGTGCCAGCAGTTTCGGGGGATTAGGGGGGCTACCCTACGAGCAGTACTTC. Its protein product is CASSFGGLGGLPYEQYF.

As to this clonotype: The junction shows a germline mismatch at one end, possibly a read error. This chain connects TRBV24-1 to TRBJ2-3; 12 bases fit TRBD2. Germline-derived CDR1 and CDR2 are KGHDR and SFDVKD. The CDR3 has 18 amino acids. CDR3 residues: CATSDPRLAGASTDTQYF. The CDR3 DNA is TGTGCCACCAGTGACCCCCGACTAGCGGGAGCTAGCACGGATACGCAGTATTTT.

The chain employs TRBV20-1 and TRBJ2-3, with TRBD2 matching over 7 bases. The junction had 16 bases not matched to a gene; V was cut back by 1 base and J by 0 bases. The V gene's germline CDR1 is DFQATT and CDR2 SNEGSKA (reference sequence). The CDR3 contains 19 residues. The CDR3 DNA sequence: TGCAGTGCTAGAGTATACTTCCTAGTGGGAGGGCCTAGCACAGATACGCAGTATTTT. Translating gives CSARVYFLVGGPSTDTQYF.

The genes are TRBV4-1 and TRBJ2-7, with D perhaps TRBD1 (6 bases). CDR3 length: 18 amino acids. The germline CDR1 and CDR2 sequences are MGHRA and YSYEKL. The germline V and J ends were trimmed by 4 bases and 7 bases, with 29 bases remaining between them. The CDR3 DNA reads as TGCGCCAGCAGCCCCCCTCACCTGGGACATTCCTCCTACAATGAGCAGTACTTC. Protein product: CASSPPHLGHSSYNEQYF.

V usage is TRBV9 and J usage is TRBJ2-3; 7 bases line up with TRBD2. Looked up from germline, CDR1 is SGDLS and CDR2 is YYNGEE. J gave up 2 bases and V 4 bases, and 10 bases lay outside the gene matches. The CDR3 has 16 amino acids. The CDR3 region has the DNA TGTGCCAGCAGCTTAAAGGGACTAACCTACACAGATACGCAGTATTTT. It specifies CASSLKGLTYTDTQYF.

Many counts were recorded for this clonotype. The chain carries TRBV6-5 and TRBJ2-3, with 7 nucleotides matching TRBD2. V was pared by 4 bases and J by 8 bases, with 9 bases of the junction left unmatched. The germline V gene encodes CDR1 MNHEY and CDR2 SVGAGI. This CDR3 is 14 amino acids long. The CDR3 sequence: CASSSLRGGSTQYF. The CDR3 DNA is TGTGCCAGCAGTTCTCTCCGTGGCGGGAGTACGCAGTATTTT.

This clonotype occurred a few times. The chain couples TRBV21-1 to TRBJ2-4. TRBV21-1 is given as a pseudogene. This CDR3 is 16 amino acids long. The CDR3 coding sequence is TGTGCCAGCAGCATTTTTTTAATCTGGCCCAAAAACATTCAGTACTTC. It encodes CASSIFLIWPKNIQYF.